The rows below give T cell receptor beta chains drawn from one sample of a study of cytomegalovirus exposure and HLA in healthy donors. Some clones are missing from TCRdb's copy, which holds only in-frame ones; the method was immunoSEQ multiplex PCR. This sample has 120,000 or so clones, with about 80% found just once. Sequencing was performed on PBMCs. The source is a man younger than 45 in good health and CMV-seronegative. Each CDR3 is given without its conserved first and last residue.

v_call | cdr3_aa
TRBV28 | ASSPPGGLRQY
TRBV5-1 | ASSYEGGYSPLH
TRBV18 | ASSPGQVETQY
TRBV9 | ASSRTSGGTDTQY
TRBV5-6 | ASRHRIRTEAF
TRBV7-9 | SSRDAGDTQY
TRBV11-2 | ASSFTLAGDTDTQY
TRBV18 | ASSPPGQGFAEQY
TRBV4-1 | ASSQEGRQGAGTDTQY
TRBV14 | ASSQNSLNYGYT
TRBV6-6 | ASSYKQGGRETQY
TRBV27 | ASREDSSYEQY
TRBV7-2 | ASSLQGVHQETQY
TRBV27 | ASSWTGGETQY
TRBV9 | ASSVGTVGTGELF
TRBV18 | ASSPGDYTDTQY
TRBV5-1 | ASSYGQLTEAF
TRBV7-2 | ASSLDPGDTEAF
TRBV29-1 | SGGQGVSYEQY
TRBV7-2 | ASSSPPLSGSPYNEQF
TRBV7-2 | ASSLALGTQY
TRBV5-1 | ASSWAAGSYNEQF
TRBV27 | ASSLAGTGGFYEQY
TRBV27 | ASSSTGASGANVLT
TRBV7-8 | ASSLGISGGPYEQY